This T cell receptor (beta chain) was observed in a study of T-cell reconstitution after alpha-beta-depleted transplantation in children. This clonotype was picked up one time. As yet, its antigen is unknown. One base away lies a much larger clone, so this may be a sequencing read error. Whole-study findings and limits: Several hundred expanded graft clones reportedly were the source of alpha-beta T cells about two months after transplant. At the one-year point after transplant, T-cell counts and TCRbeta diversity were found to come mostly from T cells that had been newly produced. The high TCRbeta diversity at day 60 in some patients came from surviving recipient T cells and thymic progenitors.

Preparation of the TCRbeta library used unique molecular identifiers. TCRdb processed the PCR reads anew with MiXCR; each CDR3 protein has one entry. The table includes 200,000 to 300,000 distinct CDR3 sequences, roughly 23% detected once. The CDR3 consists of 12 residues. The V gene lost 6 bases and the J gene lost 5 bases, with 9 bases spanning the gap. The TCR comes from a girl aged 2 to 10 with Fanconi anemia, due to receive a stem cell transplant. V and J are TRBV12-3 or TRBV12-4 and TRBJ2-3; maybe TRBD1 (5 bases). The sample in question was PBMCs, obtained before TCRalphabeta/CD19-depleted stem cell transplant. The CDR3 spells CASSPTVDTQYF. In DNA form, the CDR3 reads TGTGCCAGCAGCCCGACAGTAGATACGCAGTATTTT.